This TCR beta chain appears in the sequencing data of a study of molecular identifiers for immune sequencing clone quantification. Study outcomes and limitations: Spike-in Jurkat TCR RNA from a single cell reportedly registered among about a million naive cells. In CMV-specific effectors, clones above 20 copies held over 99% of molecules; naive, under 1%.

TCRdb redid the calling of the PCR reads with MiXCR, one entry per CDR3 protein. The sample includes roughly 320,000 distinct CDR3 sequences, 20% to 25% of them seen just once. This clonotype was detected ten times or more. Its target is unknown. The CDR3 is 16 amino acids. J was trimmed by 0 bases and V by 4 bases; bases with no gene match: 5. CD8+CD4-CCR7+CD45RA+ sorting gave the naive CD8 T cells. The J gene is TRBJ2-2, the V gene TRBV12-3 or TRBV12-4, with TRBD1 matching over 7 bases. The sequencing input was naive CD8+ T cells from blood, with Jurkat cell RNA spiked in. The subset here: FACS-sorted CD8+CD4-CCR7+CD45RA+ naive T cells. The receptor was isolated from a human donor in good health. Some libraries in this study had Jurkat cell RNA spiked in. The CDR3 sequence: CASSSKDRTNTGELFF. CDR3 DNA: TGTGCCAGCAGTTCCAAGGACAGGACGAACACCGGGGAGCTGTTTTTT.